This TCR beta chain was captured in a study of blood T cells in healthy people across ages. For the study at large: Researchers report that template switching captured about one barcoded beta molecule per two T cells.

A J-beta primer mix and a sample-barcoded 5' primer were used in a second PCR of roughly 7 to 12 cycles. TCRdb re-called the 5' RACE reads through MiXCR, storing one row per CDR3 protein. Among about 640,000 distinct CDR3 sequences listed, about 54% were seen once. The study recruited healthy Caucasian donors from Russia who were aged about 6 to 95. Comment on this clonotype: As yet, its antigen is unknown.

Whole-study findings and limits: Older age went with lower TCR beta diversity per million T cells, in a roughly linear way. Naive T cell percentage showed a strong correlation with the diversity of TCR beta.

This CDR3 has 16 residues. V trimming: 5 bases; J trimming: 8 bases; junction bases outside the gene matches: 14. From germline, CDR1 is KGHSH and CDR2 LQKENI. This clonotype was obtained from a man aged 55-75 years in good health. This rearrangement joins TRBV18 to TRBJ2-1; 8 bases map to TRBD1. The sequencing sample was made of blood. The CDR3 sequence: CASSSRGQGARDEQFF. The DNA for the CDR3 is TGTGCCAGCTCATCCCGGGGGCAGGGGGCACGGGATGAGCAGTTCTTC.